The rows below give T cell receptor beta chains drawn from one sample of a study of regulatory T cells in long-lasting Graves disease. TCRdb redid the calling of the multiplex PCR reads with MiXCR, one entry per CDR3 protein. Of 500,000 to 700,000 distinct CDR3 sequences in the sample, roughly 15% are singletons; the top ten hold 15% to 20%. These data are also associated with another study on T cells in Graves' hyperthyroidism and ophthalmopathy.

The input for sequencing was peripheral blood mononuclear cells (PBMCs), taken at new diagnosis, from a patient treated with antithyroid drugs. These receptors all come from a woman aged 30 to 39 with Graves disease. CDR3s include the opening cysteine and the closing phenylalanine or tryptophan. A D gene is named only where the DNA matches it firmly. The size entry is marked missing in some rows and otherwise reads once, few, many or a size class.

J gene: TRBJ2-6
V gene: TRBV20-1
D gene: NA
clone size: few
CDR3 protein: CSASGQSGANVLTF
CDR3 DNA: TGCAGTGCCAGCGGGCAGTCTGGGGCCAACGTCCTGACTTTC

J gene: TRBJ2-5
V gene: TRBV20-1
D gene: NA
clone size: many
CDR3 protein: CSAHRPGTQETQYF
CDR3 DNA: TGCAGTGCCCACCGGCCTGGGACGCAAGAGACCCAGTACTTC

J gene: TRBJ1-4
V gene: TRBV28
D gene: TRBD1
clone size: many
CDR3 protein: CASSVRWDRHEKLFF
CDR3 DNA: TGTGCCAGCAGTGTGCGGTGGGACAGACATGAAAAACTGTTTTTT

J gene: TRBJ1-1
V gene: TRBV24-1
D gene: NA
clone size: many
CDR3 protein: CATEEGAEAFF
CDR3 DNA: TGTGCCACCGAAGAGGGGGCTGAAGCTTTCTTT

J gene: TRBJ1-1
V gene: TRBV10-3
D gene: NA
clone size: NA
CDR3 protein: CAIKGSGLEAFF
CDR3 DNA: TGTGCCATCAAGGGGAGTGGGCTTGAAGCTTTCTTT

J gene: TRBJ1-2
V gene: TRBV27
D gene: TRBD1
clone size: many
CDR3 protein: CASRTGTGGGYTF
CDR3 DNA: TGTGCCAGCAGAACCGGGACAGGAGGTGGCTACACCTTC

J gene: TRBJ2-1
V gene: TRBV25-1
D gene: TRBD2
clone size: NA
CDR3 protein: CASSELELAGGNEQFF
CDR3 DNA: TGTGCCAGCAGTGAATTGGAACTAGCGGGAGGAAATGAGCAGTTCTTC

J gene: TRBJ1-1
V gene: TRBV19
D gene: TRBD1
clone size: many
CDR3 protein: CASSYDRGTEAFF
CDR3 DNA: TGTGCCAGCAGCTACGACAGGGGGACTGAAGCTTTCTTT

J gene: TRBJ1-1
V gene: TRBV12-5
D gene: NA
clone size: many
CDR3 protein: CASGLVGILGQGKGEAFF
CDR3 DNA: TGTGCTAGTGGTTTGGTAGGGATACTTGGGCAGGGCAAAGGTGAAGCTTTCTTT

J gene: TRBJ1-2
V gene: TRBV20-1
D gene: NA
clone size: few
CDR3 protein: CSANSGSPYGYTF
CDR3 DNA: TGCAGTGCTAACAGCGGGTCGCCCTATGGCTACACCTTC

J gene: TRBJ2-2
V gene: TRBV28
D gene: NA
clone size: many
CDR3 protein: CASKKAERWGRELFF
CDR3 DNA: TGTGCCAGCAAAAAGGCGGAGAGATGGGGCCGGGAGCTGTTTTTT

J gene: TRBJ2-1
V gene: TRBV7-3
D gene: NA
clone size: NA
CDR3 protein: CASSLWHSLSSYNEQFF
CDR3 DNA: TGTGCCAGCAGCTTATGGCATAGCCTCAGCTCCTACAATGAGCAGTTCTTC

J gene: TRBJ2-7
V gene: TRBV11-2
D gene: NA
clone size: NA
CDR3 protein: CASSLELLSIMGEQYF
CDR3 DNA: TGTGCCAGCAGCTTAGAATTATTATCAATCATGGGGGAGCAGTACTTC

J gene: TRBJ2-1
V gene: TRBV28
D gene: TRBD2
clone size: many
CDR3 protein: CASSLGGSYNEQFF
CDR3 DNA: TGTGCCAGCAGTTTAGGCGGGAGCTACAATGAGCAGTTCTTC

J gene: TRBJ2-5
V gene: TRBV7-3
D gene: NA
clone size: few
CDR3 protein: CASSLYGGRQETQYF
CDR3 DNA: TGTGCCAGCAGCTTATATGGAGGGCGTCAAGAGACCCAGTACTTC

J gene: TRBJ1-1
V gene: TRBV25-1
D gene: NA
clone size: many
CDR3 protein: CASRETASNTEAFF
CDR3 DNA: TGTGCCAGCAGAGAAACAGCTTCGAACACTGAAGCTTTCTTT

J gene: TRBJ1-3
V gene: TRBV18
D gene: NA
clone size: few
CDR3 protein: CASSPTVTGNTIYF
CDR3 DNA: TGTGCCAGCTCACCGACAGTAACTGGAAACACCATATATTTT

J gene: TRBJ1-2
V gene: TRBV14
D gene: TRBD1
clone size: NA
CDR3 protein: CASSQEWTGGFWSGYTF
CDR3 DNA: TGTGCCAGCAGCCAAGAGTGGACAGGGGGTTTTTGGAGTGGCTACACCTTC

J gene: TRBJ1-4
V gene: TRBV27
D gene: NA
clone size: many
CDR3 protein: CASRQRNEKLFF
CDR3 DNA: TGTGCCAGCAGACAGCGTAATGAAAAACTGTTTTTT

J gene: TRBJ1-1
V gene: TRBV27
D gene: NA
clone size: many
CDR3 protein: CASGPGRGSVMNTEAFF
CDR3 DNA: TGTGCCAGCGGACCAGGGCGGGGGAGCGTTATGAACACTGAAGCTTTCTTT

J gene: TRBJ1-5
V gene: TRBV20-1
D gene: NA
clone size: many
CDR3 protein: CSARDLGNQPQHF
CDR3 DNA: TGCAGTGCTAGAGATTTGGGGAATCAGCCCCAGCATTTT

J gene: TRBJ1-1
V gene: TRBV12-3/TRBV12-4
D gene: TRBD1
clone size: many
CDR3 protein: CASSLRQGADTEAFF
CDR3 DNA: TGTGCCAGCAGTCTACGACAGGGCGCGGACACTGAAGCTTTCTTT

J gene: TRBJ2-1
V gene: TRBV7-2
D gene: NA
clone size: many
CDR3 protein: CASSPQGLALNEQFF
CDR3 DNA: TGTGCCAGCAGCCCTCAGGGACTGGCTTTGAATGAGCAGTTCTTC

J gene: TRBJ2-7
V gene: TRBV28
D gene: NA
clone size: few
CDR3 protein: CASSSRQVQYF
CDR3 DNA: TGTGCCAGCAGTTCAAGACAGGTCCAGTACTTC

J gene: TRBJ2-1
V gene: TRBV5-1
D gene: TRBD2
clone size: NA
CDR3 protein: CASSPGLAGREQFF
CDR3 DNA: TGCGCCAGCAGCCCGGGACTAGCGGGAAGGGAGCAGTTCTTC

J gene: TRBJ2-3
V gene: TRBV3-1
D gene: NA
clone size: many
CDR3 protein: CASSQGGLDADTQYF
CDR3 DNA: TGTGCCAGCAGCCAAGGTGGACTGGACGCAGATACGCAGTATTTT

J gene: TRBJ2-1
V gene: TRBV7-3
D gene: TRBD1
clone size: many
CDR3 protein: CASSLGQGEYNEQFF
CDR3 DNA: TGTGCCAGCAGCTTAGGGCAGGGGGAGTACAATGAGCAGTTCTTC

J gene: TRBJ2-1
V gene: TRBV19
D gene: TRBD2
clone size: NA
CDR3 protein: CASRGLAGGSYNEQFF
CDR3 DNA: TGTGCCAGCAGGGGACTAGCGGGAGGGTCCTACAATGAGCAGTTCTTC

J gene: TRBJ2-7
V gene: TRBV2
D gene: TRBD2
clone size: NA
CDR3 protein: CASSVGLAGPTSYEQYF
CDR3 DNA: TGTGCCAGCAGTGTGGGACTAGCGGGACCAACCTCCTACGAGCAGTACTTC

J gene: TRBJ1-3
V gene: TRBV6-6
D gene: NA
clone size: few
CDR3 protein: CASSYSGGAGNTIYF
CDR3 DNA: TGTGCCAGCAGTTACTCGGGAGGGGCTGGAAACACCATATATTTT

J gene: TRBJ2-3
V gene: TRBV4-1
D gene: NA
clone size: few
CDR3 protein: CASSQDRVQDTQYF
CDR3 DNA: TGCGCCAGCAGCCAAGACAGGGTCCAAGATACGCAGTATTTT

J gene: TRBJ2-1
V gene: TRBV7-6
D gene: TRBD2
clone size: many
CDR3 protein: CASSSKGTRATYNEQFF
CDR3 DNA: TGTGCCAGCAGCTCCAAAGGGACTAGGGCGACCTACAATGAGCAGTTCTTC

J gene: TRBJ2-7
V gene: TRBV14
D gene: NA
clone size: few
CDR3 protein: CASSQLPESYEQYF
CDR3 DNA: TGTGCCAGCAGCCAGCTTCCAGAAAGCTACGAGCAGTACTTC

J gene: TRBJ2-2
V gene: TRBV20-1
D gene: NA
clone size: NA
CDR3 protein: CSAQKAGSPNTGELFF
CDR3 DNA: TGCAGTGCTCAAAAAGCAGGGTCTCCGAACACCGGGGAGCTGTTTTTT

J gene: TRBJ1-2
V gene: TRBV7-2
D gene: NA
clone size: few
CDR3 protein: CASSLFGGDISYGYTF
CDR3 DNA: TGTGCCAGCAGCTTATTCGGAGGGGATATCAGCTATGGCTACACCTTC

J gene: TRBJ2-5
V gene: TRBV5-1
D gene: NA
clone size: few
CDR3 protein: CASSLNPNIGQETQYF
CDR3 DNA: TGCGCCAGCAGCCTAAACCCCAACATTGGACAAGAGACCCAGTACTTC

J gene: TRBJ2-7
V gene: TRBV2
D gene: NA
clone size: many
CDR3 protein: CASSEGTRQGYLSYEQYF
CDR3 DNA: TGTGCCAGCAGTGAAGGGACCAGGCAGGGCTACCTTTCCTACGAGCAGTACTTC

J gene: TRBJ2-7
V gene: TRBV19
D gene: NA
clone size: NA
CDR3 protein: CASGDYLTYEQYF
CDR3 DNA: TGTGCCAGTGGAGACTATTTGACCTACGAGCAGTACTTC

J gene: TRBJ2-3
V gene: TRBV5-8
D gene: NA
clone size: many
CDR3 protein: CASQFTDTQYF
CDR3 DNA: TGTGCCAGCCAGTTCACAGATACGCAGTATTTT

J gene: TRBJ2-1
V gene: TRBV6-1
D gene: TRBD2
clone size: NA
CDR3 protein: CANQTSGRARNEQFF
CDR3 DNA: TGTGCCAACCAGACTAGCGGGAGGGCCCGCAATGAGCAGTTCTTC

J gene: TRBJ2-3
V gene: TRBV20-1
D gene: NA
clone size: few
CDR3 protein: CSATSSAPGLQLNTQYF
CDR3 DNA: TGCAGTGCTACATCCTCAGCACCGGGATTACAGCTTAATACGCAGTATTTT

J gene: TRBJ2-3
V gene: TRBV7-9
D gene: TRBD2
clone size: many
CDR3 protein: CASSQERDSTDTQYF
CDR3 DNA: TGTGCCAGCAGCCAAGAGCGGGACAGCACAGATACGCAGTATTTT

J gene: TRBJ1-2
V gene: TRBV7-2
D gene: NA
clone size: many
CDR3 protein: CASSLGGQGGGYTF
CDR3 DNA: TGTGCCAGCAGCTTAGGTGGGCAGGGTGGCGGCTACACCTTC

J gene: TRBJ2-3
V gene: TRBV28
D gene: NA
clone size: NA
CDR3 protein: CASTITDTQYF
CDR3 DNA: TGTGCCTCGACTATCACAGATACGCAGTATTTT

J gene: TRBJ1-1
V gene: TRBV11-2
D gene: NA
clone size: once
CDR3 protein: CASSKYRGRDMNTEAFF
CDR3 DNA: TGTGCCAGCAGCAAATACCGGGGGAGGGATATGAACACTGAAGCTTTCTTT

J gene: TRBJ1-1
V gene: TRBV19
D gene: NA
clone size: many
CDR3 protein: CASRSIRGLETEAFF
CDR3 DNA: TGTGCCAGTCGCTCAATACGAGGGCTTGAAACCGAAGCTTTCTTT

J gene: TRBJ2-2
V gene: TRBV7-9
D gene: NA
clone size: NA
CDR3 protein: CTSSLGGGTLSGELFF
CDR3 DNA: TGTACCAGCAGCCTAGGTGGGGGGACGCTTTCCGGGGAGCTGTTTTTT

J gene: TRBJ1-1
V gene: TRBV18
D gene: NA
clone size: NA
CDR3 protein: CASSRTYMNTEAFF
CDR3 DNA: TGTGCCAGCTCACGAACTTACATGAACACTGAAGCTTTCTTT

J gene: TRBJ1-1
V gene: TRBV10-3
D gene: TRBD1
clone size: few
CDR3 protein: CATTTQTGGTEAFF
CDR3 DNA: TGTGCCACCACAACACAGACAGGGGGTACTGAAGCTTTCTTT

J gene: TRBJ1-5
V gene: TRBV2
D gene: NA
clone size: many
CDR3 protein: CASSVTGIANQPQHF
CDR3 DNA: TGTGCCAGCAGTGTAACGGGGATTGCCAATCAGCCCCAGCATTTT

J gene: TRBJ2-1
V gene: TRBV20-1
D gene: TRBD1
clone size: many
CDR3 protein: CSALPGQRNEQFF
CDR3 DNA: TGCAGTGCTCTCCCGGGACAGAGGAATGAGCAGTTCTTC

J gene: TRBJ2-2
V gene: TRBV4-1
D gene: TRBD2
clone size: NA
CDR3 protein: CASSQAGGRAQSTGELFF
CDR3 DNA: TGCGCCAGCAGCCAAGCGGGCGGGAGGGCCCAAAGTACCGGGGAGCTGTTTTTT

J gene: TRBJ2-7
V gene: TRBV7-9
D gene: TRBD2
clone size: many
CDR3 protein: CASSSRTSGSGEQYF
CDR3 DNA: TGTGCCAGCAGCTCACGGACTAGCGGGAGCGGGGAGCAGTACTTC

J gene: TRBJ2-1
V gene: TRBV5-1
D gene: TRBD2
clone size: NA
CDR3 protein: CASSKGTSGPISEQFF
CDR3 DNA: TGCGCCAGCAGCAAGGGGACTAGCGGGCCCATTAGTGAGCAGTTCTTC

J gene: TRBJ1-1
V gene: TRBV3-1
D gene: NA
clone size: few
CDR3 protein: CASSPSANTEAFF
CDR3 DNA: TGTGCCAGCAGCCCATCAGCGAACACTGAAGCTTTCTTT

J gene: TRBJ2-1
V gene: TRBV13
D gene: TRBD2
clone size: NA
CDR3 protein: CASSLGLAGGSSSNEQFF
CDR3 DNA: TGTGCCAGCAGCTTAGGACTAGCGGGAGGTAGCTCCAGCAATGAGCAGTTCTTC

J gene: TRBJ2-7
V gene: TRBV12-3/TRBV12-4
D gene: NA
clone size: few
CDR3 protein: CASSWGYGQTDEQYF
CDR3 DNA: TGTGCCAGCAGTTGGGGCTACGGCCAGACAGACGAGCAGTACTTC